Presented here are 28 T cell receptor beta chains from one specimen sequenced in a study of radiation and T cells in renal cell carcinoma. Only in-frame clones appear in the TCRdb table, and some are missing; sequencing was by immunoSEQ multiplex PCR. The sample lists 100,000 to 150,000 clones; roughly 80% were seen once. Specified time point: baseline pretreatment blood. Stated treatment: 15 Gy SBRT to primary tumor, nephrectomy 4 weeks later. This specimen consisted of blood, obtained from a patient whose treatment included radiotherapy and nephrectomy. The receptors stem from a woman between 55 and 75 years old with renal cell carcinoma.

CDR3 amino acids: CASTLTSGRSNEQFF. CDR3 DNA sequence: TGTGCCAGCACCCTAACTAGCGGGAGATCCAATGAGCAGTTCTTC. This chain links TRBV2 with TRBJ2-1, with 11 positions matching TRBD2. CDR3 size: 15 residues. Per germline, CDR1 SNHLY and CDR2 FYNNEI. After removal of 7 bases from V and 6 bases from J, the junction contained 8 bases not matched to a gene.

The chain combines TRBV5-6 with TRBJ2-2, with TRBD2 matching 11 bases. The CDR3 runs 16 residues. The V gene's germline CDR1 is SGHDT and CDR2 YYEEEE. After removal of 4 bases from V and 1 base from J, the junction contained 3 bases not matched to a gene. The chain's CDR3 is CASSQTSGGNTGELFF. The DNA for the CDR3 is TGTGCCAGCAGCCAAACTAGCGGGGGGAACACCGGGGAGCTGTTTTTT.

The V and J genes are TRBV15 and TRBJ1-2; TRBD1 agrees at 8 bases. The CDR3 spans 16 residues. The V gene's germline CDR1 is LNHNV and CDR2 YYDKDF (reference sequence). The V gene end was trimmed by 6 bases and the J gene end by 5 bases; junction bases not matched to a gene: 14. The CDR3, as DNA: TGTGCCACCAGTCTCCAGGGCGACAGGGGAGGGTATGGCTACACCTTC. This sequence encodes CATSLQGDRGGYGYTF. The variable domain in full, completed from reference TRBV15 and TRBJ1-2, reads DAMVIQNPRYQVTQFGKPVTLSCSQTLNHNVMYWYQQKSSQAPKLLFHYYDKDFNNEADTPDNFQSRRPNTSFCFLDIRSPGLGDTAMYLCATSLQGDRGGYGYTFGSGTRLTVV.

This chain joins TRBV7-9 and TRBJ1-2, with a weak D call TRBD1 (6 bases). V was shortened by 11 bases and J by 8 bases, with 15 bases between the two germline ends. This CDR3 is built from 11 residues. CDR1 is SEHNR, CDR2 FQNEAQ, per germline (reference sequence). CDR3 amino acids: CASNSGGGYTF. The CDR3 nucleotides are TGTGCCTCGAATTCGGGGGGCGGCTACACCTTC.

The CDR3 protein is CASSPQAPAGAQGGETQYF. In DNA form, the CDR3 reads TGTGCCAGTAGTCCCCAGGCCCCGGCAGGGGCGCAGGGCGGCGAGACCCAGTACTTC. The chain is built from TRBV19 and TRBJ2-5; D perhaps matches TRBD1 (6 bases). CDR1 and CDR2 from the germline V gene are LNHDA and SQIVND (reference sequence). V shed 5 bases and J shed 5 bases, with 30 bases lying between them. The CDR3 runs to 19 residues.

The genes are TRBV6-5 and TRBJ2-2, with a tentative D call TRBD1 (5 bases). This CDR3 region has 14 residues. CDR1 and CDR2 (germline): MNHEY, SVGAGI. V was trimmed by 6 bases and J by 6 bases, leaving 14 bases between them. In nucleotides, the CDR3 is TGTGCCAGCAGCAGGGTCCGAGACGCCGGGGAGCTGTTTTTT. This gives the protein CASSRVRDAGELFF.

The CDR3 coding sequence is TGCGCCAGCAGCCAAGAGAGGACAGACAACATAAATGAAAAACTGTTTTTT. It yields the protein CASSQERTDNINEKLFF. The chain uses TRBV4-3 and TRBJ1-4, with D tentatively TRBD1 (6 bases). Germline CDR1 is LGHNA and CDR2 is YSLEER. V dropped 0 bases and J dropped 5 bases, with 16 bases sitting between them. CDR3 size: 17 residues.

The chain joins TRBV28 to TRBJ1-2, with D possibly TRBD1 on 5 matching bases. The germline gives CDR1 MDHEN, CDR2 SYDVKM. The CDR3 covers 13 residues. Between the trimmed V and J ends, which lost 7 bases and 10 bases, there was a span of 19 bases. This CDR3 is CASNLGPGLPYTF. The CDR3 DNA follows: TGTGCCAGCAACCTGGGGCCGGGACTCCCCTACACCTTC.

The gene calls are TRBV19 and TRBJ1-2, with TRBD1 identical over 7 bases. The J segment lost 1 base and the V segment lost 2 bases, leaving 4 bases of the junction unmatched. There are 15 residues in the CDR3. Germline CDR1 LNHDA, CDR2 SQIVND (reference sequence). CDR3: CASSITGVDNYGYTF. The CDR3 DNA sequence: TGTGCCAGTAGTATAACAGGGGTCGATAACTATGGCTACACCTTC.

This clone was seen at least ten times. The chain links TRBV13 to TRBJ1-1; TRBD1 matches 10 bases. J was trimmed by 4 bases and V by 4 bases; bases with no gene match: 3. The germline V gene has CDR1 PRHDT and CDR2 FYEKMQ (reference sequence). CDR3 length: 14 residues. CDR3 loop: CASSSGTGATEAFF. The CDR3 DNA follows: TGTGCCAGCAGCTCCGGGACAGGGGCCACTGAAGCTTTCTTT.

In its sample, this clone was seen once. This sequence joins TRBV5-1 and TRBJ2-1; D may match TRBD1 or TRBD2 (5 bases each). The germline V and J ends were trimmed by 3 bases and 7 bases, with 11 bases remaining between them. Per germline, CDR1 SGHRS and CDR2 YFSETQ. The CDR3 has 13 amino acids. The CDR3 is CASSSGTENEQFF. Here the CDR3 DNA reads TGCGCCAGCAGCTCCGGGACGGAAAATGAGCAGTTCTTC.

The chain links TRBV6-5 to TRBJ2-1; D is perhaps TRBD1 or TRBD2 (5 bases each). The V end lost 2 bases, the J end lost 5 bases, and 13 bases lay between the germline ends. Germline CDR1 is MNHEY and CDR2 is SVGAGI. This CDR3 contains 15 residues. CDR3 region: CASSYPPGRHNEQFF. The CDR3 DNA sequence: TGTGCCAGCAGTTACCCACCGGGACGGCACAATGAGCAGTTCTTC.

V and J are TRBV7-9 and TRBJ1-1, with D perhaps matching TRBD1 (5 bases). Germline values: CDR1 SEHNR, CDR2 FQNEAQ (reference sequence). V lost 0 bases and J 1 base, leaving 6 bases between the germline ends. The CDR3 runs to 14 residues. The chain's CDR3 is CASSLAGGNTEAFF. The CDR3 DNA sequence: TGTGCCAGCAGCTTAGCGGGGGGGAACACTGAAGCTTTCTTT.

V gene TRBV28 combines with J gene TRBJ1-1, with D perhaps matching TRBD1 (5 bases). Germline loops: CDR1 MDHEN, CDR2 SYDVKM. V lost 4 bases and J 5 bases, leaving 8 bases between the germline ends. The CDR3 extends over 12 amino acids. CDR3: CASSWGRTEAFF. DNA for the CDR3: TGTGCCAGCAGTTGGGGCCGGACTGAAGCTTTCTTT. The variable domain in full, with the rest retrieved from reference TRBV28 and TRBJ1-1, is DVKVTQSSRYLVKRTGEKVFLECVQDMDHENMFWYRQDPGLGLRLIYFSYDVKMKEKGDIPEGYSVSREKKERFSLILESASTNQTSMYLCASSWGRTEAFFGQGTRLTVV.

The chain joins TRBV28 to TRBJ2-7; 9 nucleotides line up with TRBD1. The V segment lost 6 bases and the J segment 4 bases; nucleotides outside the gene matches: 7. This CDR3 is 14 amino acids long. Germline V gene sequence: CDR1 MDHEN, CDR2 SYDVKM. CDR3 coding DNA: TGTGCCAGCAGGGAGGGACAGGGAAGATACGAGCAGTACTTC. Its protein is CASREGQGRYEQYF.

The chain is built from TRBV2 and TRBJ2-5; D remains unclear. The germline gives CDR1 SNHLY, CDR2 FYNNEI. The V and J ends lost 4 bases and 1 base respectively, with 7 bases between them. The CDR3 runs 13 residues. CDR3 DNA sequence: TGTGCCAGCAGTGGGAGTTCCCAAGAGACCCAGTACTTC. Protein product: CASSGSSQETQYF.

The chain carries TRBV19 and TRBJ1-1; D gene uncertain. The V end lost 3 bases, the J end lost 3 bases, and 8 bases lay between the germline ends. Per germline, CDR1 LNHDA and CDR2 SQIVND (reference sequence). The CDR3 covers 13 residues. CDR3 DNA: TGTGCCAGTAGTATTAAAGGATACACTGAAGCTTTCTTT. As protein: CASSIKGYTEAFF.

The rearrangement joins TRBV2 to TRBJ2-7; the match to TRBD2 covers 9 bases. Losses at the gene ends were 7 bases for V and 3 bases for J; bases not matched to a gene: 7. This CDR3 has 14 amino acids. CDR1 and CDR2 (germline): SNHLY, FYNNEI. The CDR3 coding sequence is TGTGCCAGCAATACACTAGCGGGTGTCTACGAGCAGTACTTC. This codes for CASNTLAGVYEQYF. Looking up the rest from reference TRBV2 and TRBJ2-7 gives the full variable domain: EPEVTQTPSHQVTQMGQEVILRCVPISNHLYFYWYRQILGQKVEFLVSFYNNEISEKSEIFDDQFSVERPDGSNFTLKIRSTKLEDSAMYFCASNTLAGVYEQYFGPGTRLTVT.

This chain connects TRBV7-9 to TRBJ1-2, with TRBD1 matching 10 bases. The V and J ends lost 5 bases and 1 base, in that order; junction bases with no gene match: 7. The CDR3 consists of 16 residues. The germline V gene has CDR1 SEHNR and CDR2 FQNEAQ (reference sequence). The CDR3 sequence is CASSASGTGVNYGYTF. The CDR3 DNA reads TGTGCCAGCAGCGCCTCCGGGACAGGGGTTAACTATGGCTACACCTTC. Looking up the rest from reference TRBV7-9 and TRBJ1-2 gives the full variable domain: DTGVSQNPRHKITKRGQNVTFRCDPISEHNRLYWYRQTLGQGPEFLTYFQNEAQLEKSRLLSDRFSAERPKGSFSTLEIQRTEQGDSAMYLCASSASGTGVNYGYTFGSGTRLTVV.

The V and J genes are TRBV6-5 and TRBJ2-7; no firm D call. CDR1 is MNHEY, CDR2 SVGAGI, per germline. The V and J ends lost 0 bases and 9 bases respectively, with 12 bases between them. The CDR3 runs 13 residues. The CDR3 sequence: CASSYSGTARQYF. DNA for the CDR3: TGTGCCAGCAGTTACTCCGGAACGGCGAGGCAGTACTTC.

V is TRBV27 and J is TRBJ1-1; D ambiguous. Germline lookup yields CDR1 MNHEY and CDR2 SMNVEV (reference sequence). V shed 3 bases and J shed 1 base, with 6 bases lying between them. The CDR3 sequence is 13 residues long. This CDR3 reads CASSFQKNTEAFF. CDR3 bases: TGTGCCAGCAGTTTCCAGAAGAACACTGAAGCTTTCTTT.

This clone was seen only a few times. The DNA of the CDR3 is TGTGCCAGTAGTGCGGACAGGGGGATGAACACTGAAGCTTTCTTT. Its protein is CASSADRGMNTEAFF. The chain links TRBV19 to TRBJ1-1, with 10 bases that match TRBD1. J lost 0 bases, V lost 5 bases, and 3 bases had no gene match. From germline, CDR1 is LNHDA and CDR2 SQIVND (reference sequence). The CDR3 extends over 15 amino acids.

This rearrangement joins TRBV18 to TRBJ1-2, with 7 bases identical to TRBD1. CDR1 KGHSH and CDR2 LQKENI come from the germline V gene. The CDR3 consists of 13 residues. Trimming removed 5 bases from V and 3 bases from J; junction bases left unmatched: 3. The CDR3 DNA sequence: TGTGCCAGCTCAGCCGGACAGGACTATGGCTACACCTTC. Encoded protein: CASSAGQDYGYTF.

V gene TRBV18 combines with J gene TRBJ2-7; no definite D call. Trimming stripped 2 bases from V and 2 bases from J, with 10 bases between. Germline values: CDR1 KGHSH, CDR2 LQKENI. CDR3 length: 14 residues. CDR3 DNA sequence: TGTGCCAGCTCACCAAAGACGGGCGCCTACGAGCAGTACTTC. This sequence encodes CASSPKTGAYEQYF. The full variable domain, its missing parts supplied by reference TRBV18 and TRBJ2-7, is NAGVMQNPRHLVRRRGQEARLRCSPMKGHSHVYWYRQLPEEGLKFMVYLQKENIIDESGMPKERFSAEFPKEGPSILRIQQVVRGDSAAYFCASSPKTGAYEQYFGPGTRLTVT.

In the case of this clone: One junction end disagrees with the germline gene, perhaps due to a read error. The chain joins TRBV7-7 to TRBJ1-1; D remains ambiguous. The germline V gene encodes CDR1 SSHAT and CDR2 FNYEAQ (reference sequence). The CDR3 covers 13 residues. The CDR3 nucleotides read TGTGCTAGCAGCTTAAGTGGGAGCACTGAAGCTTTCTTT. Translating gives CASSLSGSTEAFF.

The chain combines TRBV7-2 with TRBJ2-5; 8 bases agree with TRBD1. J lost 1 base, V lost 1 base, and 8 bases had no gene match. CDR1 is SGHTA and CDR2 is FQGNSA in the germline V gene. This CDR3 is built from 17 residues. The CDR3 here is CASSLGGPGGGQETQYF. CDR3 nucleotides: TGTGCCAGCAGCTTAGGAGGGCCAGGGGGCGGCCAAGAGACCCAGTACTTC.

The genes are TRBV5-1 and TRBJ1-1; tentatively, D is TRBD1 (6 bases). Germline V lookup: CDR1 SGHRS, CDR2 YFSETQ. This CDR3 is built from 15 residues. Trimming removed 4 bases from V and 0 bases from J, with 13 bases in between. CDR3 sequence: CASSATGILNTEAFF. CDR3 nucleotide sequence: TGCGCCAGCAGCGCAACAGGGATACTGAACACTGAAGCTTTCTTT.

This chain uses TRBV7-9 with TRBJ1-4; possible D gene TRBD1, 6 bases. CDR1 SEHNR and CDR2 FQNEAQ come from the germline V gene (reference sequence). The CDR3 runs to 16 residues. V was trimmed by 1 base and J by 1 base, leaving 10 bases between them. CDR3 bases: TGTGCCAGCAGCTTAGTCAGGGGAGGAACTAATGAAAAACTGTTTTTT. Its protein product is CASSLVRGGTNEKLFF.